Included here is one T cell receptor (beta chain) sequence, with context. The antigen remains undetermined. The test was conducted at deep level. Using immunoSEQ multiplex PCR, the repertoire was profiled, and TCRdb retains in-frame clones only, with some absent. The table has 2 million to 3 million clones, more than 85% seen once. These data come from a study of shared clonotypes between healthy human individuals. Across the study: CD4 naive and memory got three plates each, CD8 naive two, CD8 memory one.

The V and J ends lost 0 bases and 1 base respectively, with 8 bases between them. Germline V gene sequence: CDR1 SGHTS, CDR2 YDEGEE. This CDR3 is built from 15 residues. General study results and limits: The small donor group covered limited genetic and exposure diversity.

The sequenced material came from naive CD4+ T cells from PBMCs. This sample's subset: CD45RA+ positively selected. This receptor was identified in a man aged 18 to 30 in good health. Some clones in this sample may be carry-over from other donors' samples. V and J are TRBV5-8 and TRBJ2-1; a possible D gene is TRBD2 (6 bases). This CDR3 is CASSLAGVSYNEQFF. In nucleotides, the CDR3 is TGTGCCAGCAGCTTGGCGGGGGTGTCCTACAATGAGCAGTTCTTC.